The 26 T cell receptor beta chains below were found in one sample sequenced in a study of T cells in Graves' hyperthyroidism and ophthalmopathy. The TCR beta CDR3 regions underwent amplification using RNA transcripts as the source. During a first-round RT-PCR of the TCR CDR3, the HTBI primer set was used. MiXCR, applied by TCRdb to the multiplex PCR reads, yields one record per CDR3 protein. The sample shows around 600,000 distinct CDR3 sequences, more than 13% of them seen only once. The sequencing input was blood. All receptors derive from a woman aged 18-30 years with Graves' ophthalmopathy.

This chain joins TRBV28 and TRBJ1-4, with 7 bases lining up with TRBD1. Germline loops: CDR1 MDHEN, CDR2 SYDVKM. The CDR3 is 12 residues long. Trimming took 10 bases from V and 7 from J; bases not matched to a gene: 6. The CDR3 nucleotides are TGTGCCACTGAGAGACAGGGTGAAAAACTGTTTTTT. It is translated as CATERQGEKLFF.

This sequence joins TRBV3-1 and TRBJ2-1, with 12 nucleotides matching TRBD2. The CDR3 contains 18 residues. V lost 0 bases and J lost 8; bases outside the gene matches: 11. Germline V gene data show CDR1 as LGHDT and CDR2 as YNNKEL (reference sequence). Here the CDR3 reads CASSQDWTSGNAGDEQFF. DNA for the CDR3: TGTGCCAGCAGCCAAGATTGGACTAGCGGGAATGCAGGAGATGAGCAGTTCTTC.

In its sample, this clonotype was seen many times. This chain links TRBV3-1 with TRBJ2-1; 11 nucleotides agree with TRBD2. Germline V CDR1 and CDR2: LGHDT, YNNKEL (reference sequence). V shed 5 bases and J 5 bases; nucleotides not matched to a gene: 2. The length of the CDR3 is 14 residues. CDR3 residues: CASSETSGDNEQFF. In DNA, the CDR3 is TGTGCCAGCAGCGAGACTAGCGGGGACAATGAGCAGTTCTTC.

Ten or more counts support this clonotype. The chain links TRBV12-3 or TRBV12-4 to TRBJ2-7; 7 bases are shared with TRBD1. The ends lost 6 bases at V and 2 bases at J; junction bases unmatched: 7. The CDR3 runs to 14 residues. The CDR3 region has the DNA TGTGCCAGCAGCCCTCGGACAGGTACCTACGAGCAGTACTTC. Translation: CASSPRTGTYEQYF.

This clonotype was detected many times. The chain combines TRBV12-3 or TRBV12-4 with TRBJ1-1; D gene uncertain. The V end was cut by 2 bases, the J end by 0 bases, with 16 bases between. The CDR3 length is 17 residues. The CDR3 loop is CASSLLGWGGLNTEAFF. For the CDR3, the DNA is TGTGCCAGCAGTTTATTAGGATGGGGAGGGCTGAACACTGAAGCTTTCTTT.

This clonotype was found many times. The chain links TRBV29-1 to TRBJ1-1, with no clear D. In germline, CDR1 is SQVTM, CDR2 ANQGSEA. CDR3 size: 11 residues. With 1 base removed from V and 4 bases from J, the gap between germline ends came to 4 bases. CDR3 residues: CSVEGTTEAFF. The CDR3 nucleotides are TGCAGCGTTGAAGGGACCACTGAAGCTTTCTTT.

Ten or more counts support this clonotype. The chain is built from TRBV2 and TRBJ2-1; TRBD1 matches at 11 bases. The ends lost 2 bases at V and 10 bases at J; junction bases unmatched: 10. Germline V lookup: CDR1 SNHLY, CDR2 FYNNEI. The CDR3 loop spans 16 amino acids. The CDR3 spells CASSELGDRGFWEQFF. Here the CDR3 DNA reads TGTGCCAGCAGTGAATTAGGGGACAGGGGGTTTTGGGAGCAGTTCTTC.

The chain is built from TRBV7-3 and TRBJ1-2, with D possibly TRBD1 on 6 matching bases. The CDR3 has 12 residues. The V end lost 8 bases, the J end lost 12 bases, and 19 bases lay between the germline ends. The V gene's germline CDR1 is SGHTA and CDR2 FQGTGA. The CDR3 region has the DNA TGTGCCAGCGGCGGAGGGGGGGGGCTACACACCTTC. Translating it yields CASGGGGGLHTF. Full variable domain (rest looked up from reference TRBV7-3 and TRBJ1-2): GAGVSQTPSNKVTEKGKYVELRCDPISGHTALYWYRQSLGQGPEFLIYFQGTGAADDSGLPNDRFFAVRPEGSVSTLKIQRTERGDSAVYLCASGGGGGLHTFGSGTRLTVV.

This clonotype was seen only a few times. The rearrangement joins TRBV6-1 to TRBJ1-6, with TRBD1 matching over 7 bases. The CDR3 spans 18 residues. With V trimmed by 6 bases and J by 0 bases, 11 bases remained unmatched. Germline V lookup: CDR1 MNHNS, CDR2 SASEGT. The CDR3 nucleotides are TGTGCCAGCAGACCCCGTAGGGGGCCTTACTCCTATAATTCACCCCTCCACTTT. Translated: CASRPRRGPYSYNSPLHF.

Concerning this clonotype itself: One junction end disagrees with the germline gene, perhaps due to a read error. The chain links TRBV11-3 to TRBJ1-1, with D uncertain. Per the germline V gene, CDR1 is SGHNT and CDR2 is YENEEA. The CDR3 covers 14 residues. Here the CDR3 reads CASSFEGRSTEVFF. In DNA form, the CDR3 reads TGTGCCAGCAGCTTTGAAGGTAGGAGCACTGAAGTTTTCTTT.

The table lists this clonotype with a few counts. A much more abundant neighbour one base away suggests this may be a read error. The rearrangement links TRBV5-1 to TRBJ1-1; 7 bases are a match to TRBD1. Germline values: CDR1 SGHRS, CDR2 YFSETQ. V trimming: 4 bases; J trimming: 4 bases; junction bases outside the gene matches: 4. CDR3 size: 13 residues. Here the CDR3 reads CASSLEGATEAFF. DNA of the CDR3: TGCGCCAGCAGCCTTGAGGGGGCCACTGAAGCTTTCTTT.

Details on this clonotype: A much bigger clone sits one base away, suggesting this may be a read error. The chain uses TRBV29-1 and TRBJ2-7, with 12 bases identical to TRBD1. This CDR3 contains 13 residues. CDR1 is SQVTM, CDR2 ANQGSEA, per germline. The J segment lost 7 bases and the V segment lost 7 bases, leaving 8 bases of the junction unmatched. For the CDR3, the DNA is TGCAGCGCCGAGGGACAGGGGGCCGGTGAGCAGTACTTC. It translates to CSAEGQGAGEQYF.

This clonotype was seen at least ten times. The rearrangement joins TRBV28 to TRBJ1-2, with a weak D call TRBD1 (6 bases). In germline, CDR1 is MDHEN, CDR2 SYDVKM. The CDR3 spans 17 residues. Trimming removed 2 bases from V and 0 bases from J, with 16 bases in between. The CDR3: CASSLRQATRANYGYTF. As DNA, the CDR3 is TGTGCCAGCAGTTTACGACAGGCCACTAGAGCTAACTATGGCTACACCTTC.

The genes are TRBV5-1 and TRBJ1-2; D may be TRBD1 (6 bases). V was cut by 0 bases and J by 3 bases, with 12 bases left in between. Per the germline V gene, CDR1 is SGHRS and CDR2 is YFSETQ. This CDR3 has 15 residues. CDR3 region: CASSLDRGSDYGYTF. CDR3 sequence (DNA): TGCGCCAGCAGCTTGGATAGGGGGAGCGACTATGGCTACACCTTC.

This clonotype was detected ten times or more. V usage is TRBV2 and J usage is TRBJ2-7, with 7 bases fitting TRBD2. J was trimmed by 0 bases and V by 6 bases; bases with no gene match: 8. This CDR3 region has 15 residues. Germline V gene lookup returns CDR1 SNHLY and CDR2 FYNNEI. The CDR3 sequence is CASRVISGPSYEQYF. CDR3 coding DNA: TGTGCCAGCAGGGTCATTAGCGGGCCCTCCTACGAGCAGTACTTC.

The chain is built from TRBV6-1 and TRBJ1-5; D perhaps matches TRBD1 (6 bases). This CDR3 is built from 15 residues. V lost 5 bases to trimming and J lost 7 bases, with 18 bases between them. Germline CDR1 reads MNHNS; CDR2 reads SASEGT. Written as DNA, the CDR3 is TGTGCCAGCAGTCCGACCGACAGGTCAGGACAGCCCCAGCATTTT. It is translated as CASSPTDRSGQPQHF.

This clonotype was found many times. J is TRBJ2-1 and V is TRBV30, with TRBD1 identical over 8 bases. CDR3 length: 13 amino acids. Trimming at V came to 4 bases and at J to 5 bases, leaving 4 bases not matched to a gene. Germline V gene sequence: CDR1 GTSNPN, CDR2 SVGIG (reference sequence). The CDR3 here is CAWTGGQDNEQFF. CDR3 DNA sequence: TGTGCCTGGACCGGGGGACAGGACAATGAGCAGTTCTTC. The whole variable domain, remainder taken from reference TRBV30 and TRBJ2-1, is SQTIHQWPATLVQPVGSPLSLECTVEGTSNPNLYWYRQAAGRGLQLLFYSVGIGQISSEVPQNLSASRPQDRQFILSSKKLLLSDSGFYLCAWTGGQDNEQFFGPGTRLTVL.

This clonotype was seen repeatedly, ten times or more. This rearrangement joins TRBV9 to TRBJ2-7; no clear D. The CDR3 consists of 13 residues. Trimming took off 0 bases at V and 7 bases at J, with 11 bases between the two ends. In germline, CDR1 is SGDLS, CDR2 YYNGEE. The CDR3 reads CASSVGTTREQYF. CDR3 coding DNA: TGTGCCAGCAGCGTAGGGACGACCCGAGAGCAGTACTTC. The full variable domain, in which reference TRBV9 and TRBJ2-7 provide the parts outside the CDR3, is DSGVTQTPKHLITATGQRVTLRCSPRSGDLSVYWYQQSLDQGLQFLIQYYNGEERAKGNILERFSAQQFPDLHSELNLSSLELGDSALYFCASSVGTTREQYFGPGTRLTVT.

Remarks on this clonotype: This may be a read error, as it is one base from a much larger clone. The chain couples TRBV29-1 to TRBJ1-5, with D possibly matching TRBD1 (5 bases). The CDR3 length is 12 residues. Germline CDR1 SQVTM, CDR2 ANQGSEA. Trimming stripped 7 bases from V and 7 bases from J, with 14 bases between. CDR3 sequence (DNA): TGCAGCGCTGTAAACGAGGGGCAGCCCCAGCATTTT. Its translation is CSAVNEGQPQHF.

In its sample, this clonotype was seen many times. The chain recombines TRBV7-9 with TRBJ2-7; 7 positions match TRBD2. The CDR3 spans 15 residues. V was pared by 2 bases and J by 4 bases, with 8 bases of the junction left unmatched. Germline assignment: CDR1 SEHNR and CDR2 FQNEAQ (reference sequence). Written as DNA, the CDR3 is TGTGCCAGCAGCTTAACTGCGGGAGAGATATACGAGCAGTACTTC. It codes for CASSLTAGEIYEQYF.

This clonotype occurred many times. This chain links TRBV12-3 or TRBV12-4 with TRBJ2-7; D is possibly TRBD2 (6 bases). V lost 3 bases and J lost 4, with 13 bases in between. CDR3 size: 14 residues. This CDR3 is CASSFAGFPYEQYF. CDR3 bases: TGTGCCAGCAGTTTCGCGGGGTTCCCATACGAGCAGTACTTC.

Ten or more counts support this clonotype. V gene TRBV20-1 combines with J gene TRBJ2-5; possible D gene TRBD1, 8 bases. Germline-derived CDR1 and CDR2 are DFQATT and SNEGSKA (reference sequence). The CDR3 is made up of 17 amino acids. CDR3 coding DNA: TGCAGCGCGACAGGGGCGACAACCCGGGACTACGGAGAGACCCAGTACTTC. This codes for CSATGATTRDYGETQYF.

The rearrangement links TRBV5-1 to TRBJ2-3; the D is unclear. The germline V and J ends were trimmed by 4 bases and 2 bases, with 14 bases remaining between them. The CDR3 runs to 15 residues. Per germline, CDR1 SGHRS and CDR2 YFSETQ. CDR3 protein: CASSPPLQLTDTQYF. As DNA, the CDR3 is TGCGCCAGCAGCCCTCCCTTGCAGCTCACAGATACGCAGTATTTT.

The V and J genes are TRBV15 and TRBJ2-1, with D perhaps matching TRBD1 or TRBD2 (5 bases each). The CDR3 contains 16 residues. CDR1 and CDR2 from the germline V gene are LNHNV and YYDKDF (reference sequence). Trimming removed 1 base at V and 5 bases at J, with 15 bases between. Here the CDR3 reads CATSRVTGTVNNEQFF. CDR3 sequence (DNA): TGTGCCACCAGCAGAGTTACCGGGACGGTAAACAATGAGCAGTTCTTC.

This chain connects TRBV13 to TRBJ2-7; the match to TRBD2 covers 14 bases. This CDR3 comprises 15 residues. V was pared by 0 bases and J by 6 bases, with 1 base of the junction left unmatched. Per the germline V gene, CDR1 is PRHDT and CDR2 is FYEKMQ (reference sequence). CDR3 nucleotides: TGTGCCAGCAGCTTAGGGGGACTAGCGGGAGTCGAGCAGTACTTC. Protein product: CASSLGGLAGVEQYF.

The sample holds many counts of this clonotype. The chain recombines TRBV27 with TRBJ2-7, with 7 bases that match TRBD1. The CDR3 extends over 13 amino acids. Losses at the gene ends were 6 bases for V and 6 bases for J; bases not matched to a gene: 8. Germline V gene data show CDR1 as MNHEY and CDR2 as SMNVEV (reference sequence). In DNA form, the CDR3 reads TGTGCCAGCAGCCCGGACAGGTGGAGCGAGCAGTACTTC. Translation: CASSPDRWSEQYF.